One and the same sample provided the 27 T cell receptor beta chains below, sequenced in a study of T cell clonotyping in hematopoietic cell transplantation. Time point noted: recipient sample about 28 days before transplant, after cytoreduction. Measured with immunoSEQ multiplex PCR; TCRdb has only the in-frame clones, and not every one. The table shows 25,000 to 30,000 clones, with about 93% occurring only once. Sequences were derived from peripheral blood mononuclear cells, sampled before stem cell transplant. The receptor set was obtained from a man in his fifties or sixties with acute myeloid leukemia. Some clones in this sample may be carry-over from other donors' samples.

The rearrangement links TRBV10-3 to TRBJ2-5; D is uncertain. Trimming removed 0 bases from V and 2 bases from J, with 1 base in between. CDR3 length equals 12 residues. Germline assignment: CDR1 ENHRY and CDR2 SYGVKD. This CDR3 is CAISESQETQYF. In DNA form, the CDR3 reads TGTGCCATCAGTGAGTCACAAGAGACCCAGTACTTC.

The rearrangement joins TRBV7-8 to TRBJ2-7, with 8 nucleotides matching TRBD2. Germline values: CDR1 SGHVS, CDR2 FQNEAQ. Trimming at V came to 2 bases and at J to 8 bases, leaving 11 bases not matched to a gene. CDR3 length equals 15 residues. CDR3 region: CASSLRLAGSSKQYF. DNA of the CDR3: TGTGCCAGCAGCTTAAGGCTAGCGGGTTCGAGTAAGCAGTACTTC.

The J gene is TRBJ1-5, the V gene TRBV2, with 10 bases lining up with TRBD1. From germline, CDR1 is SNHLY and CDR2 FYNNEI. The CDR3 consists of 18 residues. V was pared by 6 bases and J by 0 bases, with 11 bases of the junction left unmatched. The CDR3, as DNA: TGTGCCAGCAGGCCACGGGACAGGGGACTTTATAGCAATCAGCCCCAGCATTTT. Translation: CASRPRDRGLYSNQPQHF.

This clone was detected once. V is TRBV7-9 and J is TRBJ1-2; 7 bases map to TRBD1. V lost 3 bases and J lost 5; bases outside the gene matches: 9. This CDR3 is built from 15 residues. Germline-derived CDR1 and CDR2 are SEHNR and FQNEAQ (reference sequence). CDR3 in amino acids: CASSFLDRVQYGYTF. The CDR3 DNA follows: TGTGCCAGCAGCTTTTTAGACAGGGTTCAGTATGGCTACACCTTC. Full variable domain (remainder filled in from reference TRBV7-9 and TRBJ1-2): DTGVSQNPRHKITKRGQNVTFRCDPISEHNRLYWYRQTLGQGPEFLTYFQNEAQLEKSRLLSDRFSAERPKGSFSTLEIQRTEQGDSAMYLCASSFLDRVQYGYTFGSGTRLTVV.

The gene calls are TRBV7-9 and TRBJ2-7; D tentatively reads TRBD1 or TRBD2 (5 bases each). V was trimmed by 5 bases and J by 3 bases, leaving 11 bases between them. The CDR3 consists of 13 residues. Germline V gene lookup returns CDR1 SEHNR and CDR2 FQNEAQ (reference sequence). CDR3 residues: CASSPRGVYEQYF. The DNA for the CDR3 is TGTGCCAGCAGCCCACGGGGCGTCTACGAGCAGTACTTC.

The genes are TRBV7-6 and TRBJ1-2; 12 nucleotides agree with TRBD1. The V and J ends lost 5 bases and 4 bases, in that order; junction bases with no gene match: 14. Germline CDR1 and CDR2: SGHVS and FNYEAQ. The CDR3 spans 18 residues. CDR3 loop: CASSPRDRGREGSYGYTF. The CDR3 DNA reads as TGTGCCAGCAGCCCCCGGGACAGGGGGCGCGAAGGGTCCTATGGCTACACCTTC.

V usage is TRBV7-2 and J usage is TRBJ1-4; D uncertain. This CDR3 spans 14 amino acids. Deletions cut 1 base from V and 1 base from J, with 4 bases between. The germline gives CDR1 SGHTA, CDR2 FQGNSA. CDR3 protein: CASSLGGTNEKLFF. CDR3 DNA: TGTGCCAGCAGCTTAGGGGGAACTAATGAAAAACTGTTTTTT.

In nucleotides, the CDR3 is TGTGCCAGCAGCTCGACAGACCAGTTTTACGAGCAGTACTTC. Translated, it gives CASSSTDQFYEQYF. The genes are TRBV28 and TRBJ2-7; D is perhaps TRBD1 (5 bases). V gave up 6 bases and J gave up 4 bases, with 16 bases separating them. The V gene's germline CDR1 is MDHEN and CDR2 SYDVKM. This CDR3 region has 14 residues.

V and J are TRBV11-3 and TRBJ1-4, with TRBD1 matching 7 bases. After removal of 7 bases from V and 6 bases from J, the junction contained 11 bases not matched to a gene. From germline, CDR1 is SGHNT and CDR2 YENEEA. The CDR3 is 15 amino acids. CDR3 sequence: CASTAEGAPDEKLFF. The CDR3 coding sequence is TGTGCCAGCACCGCGGAGGGGGCCCCCGATGAAAAACTGTTTTTT.

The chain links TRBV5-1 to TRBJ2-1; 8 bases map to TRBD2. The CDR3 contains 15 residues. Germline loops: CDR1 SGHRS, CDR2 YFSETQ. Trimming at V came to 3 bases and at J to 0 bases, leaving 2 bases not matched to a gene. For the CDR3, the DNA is TGCGCCAGCAGCTGGGGACTAGGCTCCTACAATGAGCAGTTCTTC. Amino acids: CASSWGLGSYNEQFF. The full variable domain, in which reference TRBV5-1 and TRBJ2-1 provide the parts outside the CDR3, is KAGVTQTPRYLIKTRGQQVTLSCSPISGHRSVSWYQQTPGQGLQFLFEYFSETQRNKGNFPGRFSGRQFSNSRSEMNVSTLELGDSALYLCASSWGLGSYNEQFFGPGTRLTVL.

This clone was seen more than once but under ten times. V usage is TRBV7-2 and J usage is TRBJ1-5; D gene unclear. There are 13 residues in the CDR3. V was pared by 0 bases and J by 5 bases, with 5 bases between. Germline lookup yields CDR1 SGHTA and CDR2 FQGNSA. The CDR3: CASSLAPDQPQHF. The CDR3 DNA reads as TGTGCCAGCAGCTTAGCGCCAGATCAGCCCCAGCATTTT.

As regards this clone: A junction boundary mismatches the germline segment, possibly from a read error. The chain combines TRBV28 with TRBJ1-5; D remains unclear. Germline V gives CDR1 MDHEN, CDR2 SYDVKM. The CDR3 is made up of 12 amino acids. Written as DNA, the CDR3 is TGTGCCAGTAGTTTAAATAATCAGCCCCAGCATTTT. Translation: CASSLNNQPQHF.

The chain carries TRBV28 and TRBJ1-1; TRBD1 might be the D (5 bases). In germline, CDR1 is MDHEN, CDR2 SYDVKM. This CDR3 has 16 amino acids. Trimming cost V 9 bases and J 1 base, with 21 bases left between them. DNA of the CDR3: TGTGCCAGTTTAGGTTCGGAGGGACGAGGGAACACTGAAGCTTTCTTT. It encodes CASLGSEGRGNTEAFF. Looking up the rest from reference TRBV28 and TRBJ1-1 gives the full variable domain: DVKVTQSSRYLVKRTGEKVFLECVQDMDHENMFWYRQDPGLGLRLIYFSYDVKMKEKGDIPEGYSVSREKKERFSLILESASTNQTSMYLCASLGSEGRGNTEAFFGQGTRLTVV.

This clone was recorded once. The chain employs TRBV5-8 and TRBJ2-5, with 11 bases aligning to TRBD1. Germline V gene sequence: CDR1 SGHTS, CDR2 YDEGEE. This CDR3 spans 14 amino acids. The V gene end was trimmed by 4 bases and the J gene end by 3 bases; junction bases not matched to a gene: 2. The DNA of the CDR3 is TGTGCCAGCAGCAGGGACAGGGGGAAAGAGACCCAGTACTTC. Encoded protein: CASSRDRGKETQYF.

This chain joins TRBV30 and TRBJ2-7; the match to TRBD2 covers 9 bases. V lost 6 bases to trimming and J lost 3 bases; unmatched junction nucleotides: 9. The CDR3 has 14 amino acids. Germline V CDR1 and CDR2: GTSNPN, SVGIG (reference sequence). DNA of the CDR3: TGTGCCTGCAGTAGCGGGAGAGATTTCTACGAGCAGTACTTC. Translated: CACSSGRDFYEQYF. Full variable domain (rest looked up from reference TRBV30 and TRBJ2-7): SQTIHQWPATLVQPVGSPLSLECTVEGTSNPNLYWYRQAAGRGLQLLFYSVGIGQISSEVPQNLSASRPQDRQFILSSKKLLLSDSGFYLCACSSGRDFYEQYFGPGTRLTVT.

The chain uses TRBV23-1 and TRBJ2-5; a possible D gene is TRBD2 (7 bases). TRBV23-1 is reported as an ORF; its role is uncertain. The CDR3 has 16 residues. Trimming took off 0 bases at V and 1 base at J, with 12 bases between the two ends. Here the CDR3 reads CASSQSGGGFQETQYF. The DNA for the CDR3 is TGCGCCAGCAGTCAATCGGGGGGGGGCTTCCAAGAGACCCAGTACTTC.

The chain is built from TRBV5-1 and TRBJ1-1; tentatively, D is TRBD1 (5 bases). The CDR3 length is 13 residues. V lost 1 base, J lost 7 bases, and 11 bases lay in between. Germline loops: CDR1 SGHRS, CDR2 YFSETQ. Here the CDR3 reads CASSLRGGVEAFF. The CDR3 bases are TGCGCCAGCAGCTTGCGGGGAGGGGTTGAAGCTTTCTTT.

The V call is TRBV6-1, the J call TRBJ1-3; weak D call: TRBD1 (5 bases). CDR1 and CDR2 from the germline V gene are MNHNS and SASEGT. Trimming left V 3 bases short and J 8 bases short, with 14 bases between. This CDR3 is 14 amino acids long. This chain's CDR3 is CASSEWGSLYTIYF. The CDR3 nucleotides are TGTGCCAGCAGTGAGTGGGGCAGCCTCTACACCATATATTTT.

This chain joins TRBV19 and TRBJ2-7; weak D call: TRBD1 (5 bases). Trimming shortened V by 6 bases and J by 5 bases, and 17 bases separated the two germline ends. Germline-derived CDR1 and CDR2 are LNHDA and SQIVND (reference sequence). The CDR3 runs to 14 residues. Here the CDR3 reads CASRSTGSGDEQYF. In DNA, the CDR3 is TGTGCCAGTAGATCAACAGGTTCCGGCGACGAGCAGTACTTC.

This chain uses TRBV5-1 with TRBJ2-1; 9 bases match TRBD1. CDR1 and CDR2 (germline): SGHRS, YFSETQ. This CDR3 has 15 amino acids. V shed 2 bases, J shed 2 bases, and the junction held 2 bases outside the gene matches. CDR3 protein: CASSLTGGPYNEQFF. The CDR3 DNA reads TGCGCCAGCAGCTTAACAGGGGGCCCCTACAATGAGCAGTTCTTC.

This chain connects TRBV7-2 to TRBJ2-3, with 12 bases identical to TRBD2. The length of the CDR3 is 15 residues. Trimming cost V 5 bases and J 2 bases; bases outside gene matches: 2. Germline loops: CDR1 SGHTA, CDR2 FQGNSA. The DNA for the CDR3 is TGTGCCAGCAGCCGGACTAGCGGGGTCACAGATACGCAGTATTTT. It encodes CASSRTSGVTDTQYF. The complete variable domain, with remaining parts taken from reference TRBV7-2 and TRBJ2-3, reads GAGVSQSPSNKVTEKGKDVELRCDPISGHTALYWYRQSLGQGLEFLIYFQGNSAPDKSGLPSDRFSAERTGGSVSTLTIQRTQQEDSAVYLCASSRTSGVTDTQYFGPGTRLTVL.

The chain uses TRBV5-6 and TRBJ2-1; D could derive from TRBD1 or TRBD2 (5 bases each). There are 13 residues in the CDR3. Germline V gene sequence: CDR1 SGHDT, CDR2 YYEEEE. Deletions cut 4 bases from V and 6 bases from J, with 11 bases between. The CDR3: CASSTGTVNEQFF. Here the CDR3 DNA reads TGTGCCAGCAGCACCGGGACCGTCAATGAGCAGTTCTTC. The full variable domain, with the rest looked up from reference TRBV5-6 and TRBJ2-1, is DAGVTQSPTHLIKTRGQQVTLRCSPKSGHDTVSWYQQALGQGPQFIFQYYEEEERQRGNFPDRFSGHQFPNYSSELNVNALLLGDSALYLCASSTGTVNEQFFGPGTRLTVL.

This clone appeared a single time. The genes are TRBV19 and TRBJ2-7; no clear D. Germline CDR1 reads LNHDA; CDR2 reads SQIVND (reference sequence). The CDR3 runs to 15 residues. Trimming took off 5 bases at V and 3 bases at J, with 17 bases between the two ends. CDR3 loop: CASSPRSGLSYEQYF. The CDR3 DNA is TGTGCCAGTAGTCCCCGTTCGGGCCTCAGCTACGAGCAGTACTTC.

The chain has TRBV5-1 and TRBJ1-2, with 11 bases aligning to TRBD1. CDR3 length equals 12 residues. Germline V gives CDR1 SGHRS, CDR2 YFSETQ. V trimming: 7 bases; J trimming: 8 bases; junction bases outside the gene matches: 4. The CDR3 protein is CASGTGGNGYTF. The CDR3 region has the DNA TGCGCCAGCGGGACAGGGGGGAACGGCTACACCTTC.

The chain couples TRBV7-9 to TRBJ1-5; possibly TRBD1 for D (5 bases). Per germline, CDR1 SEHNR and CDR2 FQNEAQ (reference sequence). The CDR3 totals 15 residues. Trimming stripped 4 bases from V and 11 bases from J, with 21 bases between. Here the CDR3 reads CASSSGGSLLSAQHF. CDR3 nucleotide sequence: TGTGCCAGCAGCTCCGGGGGGAGCTTACTATCAGCCCAGCATTTT.

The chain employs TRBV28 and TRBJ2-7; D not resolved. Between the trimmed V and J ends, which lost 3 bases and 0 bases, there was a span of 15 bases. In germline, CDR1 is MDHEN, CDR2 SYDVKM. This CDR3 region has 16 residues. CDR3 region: CASSFMGFLRSYEQYF. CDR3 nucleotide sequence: TGTGCCAGCAGTTTTATGGGTTTTTTGCGCTCCTACGAGCAGTACTTC.

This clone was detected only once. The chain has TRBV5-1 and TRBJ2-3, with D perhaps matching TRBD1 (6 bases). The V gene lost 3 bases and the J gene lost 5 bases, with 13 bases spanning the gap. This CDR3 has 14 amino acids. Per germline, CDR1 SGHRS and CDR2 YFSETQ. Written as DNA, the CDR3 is TGCGCCAGCAGCTCAGAAGGGGGTATAGATACGCAGTATTTT. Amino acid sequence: CASSSEGGIDTQYF.